This T cell receptor beta chain comes out of a study of shared clonotypes between healthy human individuals. This clone has a handful of counts. Germline CDR1 SGHTA, CDR2 FQGNSA. V lost 8 bases to trimming and J lost 8 bases, with 12 bases between them. There are 12 residues in the CDR3. Clones were read by immunoSEQ multiplex PCR, and TCRdb kept only the in-frame ones, dropping some. The sample shows some 2,500,000 clones, roughly 93% of them seen only once. The chain recombines TRBV7-2 with TRBJ1-4, with D unclear. Sequences were obtained from naive CD4+ T cells from PBMCs. Subset indicated: CD45RA+ positively selected. This clonotype was obtained from a man between 18 and 29 years old in good health. Some clones in this sample may be carry-over from other donors' samples. CDR3 sequence reads: CASGRREEKLFF. The CDR3 DNA reads TGTGCCAGCGGCAGGAGGGAGGAAAAACTGTTTTTT.